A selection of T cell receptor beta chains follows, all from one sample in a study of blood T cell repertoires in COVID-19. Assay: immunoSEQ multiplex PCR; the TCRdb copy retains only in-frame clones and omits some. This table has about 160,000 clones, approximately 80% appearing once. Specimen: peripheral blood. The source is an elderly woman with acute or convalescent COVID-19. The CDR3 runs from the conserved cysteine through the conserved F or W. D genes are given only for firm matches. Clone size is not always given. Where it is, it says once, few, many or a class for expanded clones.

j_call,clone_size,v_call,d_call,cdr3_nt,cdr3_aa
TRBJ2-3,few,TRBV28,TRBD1,TGTGCCAGCAGTCTCGGGGAAGTGGACAGGTCCGGTTTTATGGATACGCAGTATTTT,CASSLGEVDRSGFMDTQYF
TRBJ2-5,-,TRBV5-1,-,TGCGCCAGCAGCCCACAGGGCCCAGAGACCCAGTACTTC,CASSPQGPETQYF
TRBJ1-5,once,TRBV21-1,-,TGTGCCAGCAGCAAAGGGGGGACCAGGGGGTATAGCAATCAGCCCCAGCATTTT,CASSKGGTRGYSNQPQHF
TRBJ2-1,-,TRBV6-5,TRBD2,TGTGCCAGCAGTCCCCGGACTAGAAGTAATGAGCAGTTCTTC,CASSPRTRSNEQFF
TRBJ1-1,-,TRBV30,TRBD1,TGTGCCTGGAGTAGACAGGGCGACACTGAAGCTTTCTTT,CAWSRQGDTEAFF
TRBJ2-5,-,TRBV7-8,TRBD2,TGTGCCAGCAGCTTAGGACTAGCGGGACTCCAAGAGACCCAGTACTTC,CASSLGLAGLQETQYF
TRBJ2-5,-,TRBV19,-,TGTGCCAGTAGTATCGGTGGAAGCAGGGGCGAGACCCAGTACTTC,CASSIGGSRGETQYF
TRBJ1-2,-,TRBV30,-,TGTGCCTGGAGTGTACTTTGGGGGGACTATGGCTACACCTTC,CAWSVLWGDYGYTF
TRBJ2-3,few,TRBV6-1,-,TGTGCCAGCAGTGCAAGACAGGACGACCTATTTAGCACAGATACGCAGTATTTT,CASSARQDDLFSTDTQYF
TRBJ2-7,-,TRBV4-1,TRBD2,TGCGCCAGCAGTCCCCTTCTAGCGGGAGGTGGTGAGCAGTACTTC,CASSPLLAGGGEQYF
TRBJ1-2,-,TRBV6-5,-,TGTGCCAGCAGTTCCCCGACCAGGGGAAGGAGTGGCTACACCTTC,CASSSPTRGRSGYTF
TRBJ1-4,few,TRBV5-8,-,TGTGCCAGCAGCTTGAGAGGTGTTGCAACTAATGAAAAACTGTTTTTT,CASSLRGVATNEKLFF
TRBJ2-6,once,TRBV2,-,TGTGCCAGCAGTGAAATAGGGGCCGGGGCCAACGTCCTGACTTTC,CASSEIGAGANVLTF
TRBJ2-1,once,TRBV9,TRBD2,TGTGCCAGCAGCGGCCCTAGCGGATCCACCTACAATGAGCAGTTCTTC,CASSGPSGSTYNEQFF
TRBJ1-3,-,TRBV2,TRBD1,TGTGCCAGCAGTTCTGGACAGGTCTCTGGAAACACCATATATTTT,CASSSGQVSGNTIYF
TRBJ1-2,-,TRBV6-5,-,TGTGCCAGCAGTTCCCGTGCAAGGGGCTCTGGCTACACCTTC,CASSSRARGSGYTF
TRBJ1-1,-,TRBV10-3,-,TGTGCCATCAGTTACGATCCGGGAGCCTTCTATGAAGCTTTCTTT,CAISYDPGAFYEAFF
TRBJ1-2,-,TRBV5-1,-,TGCGCCAGCAGCTTGGGACAGCCAAACTATGGCTACACCTTC,CASSLGQPNYGYTF
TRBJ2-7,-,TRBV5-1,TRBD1,TGCGCCAGCAGCATACAGGGGATCAACGAGCAGTACTTC,CASSIQGINEQYF
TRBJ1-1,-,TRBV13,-,TGTGCCAGCAGGCCTAGGTTGCGCATGAACACTGAAGCTTTCTTT,CASRPRLRMNTEAFF
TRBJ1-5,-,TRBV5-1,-,TGCGCCAGCAGCCCGCTAGGGGGGGGAAGTCAGCCCCAGCATTTT,CASSPLGGGSQPQHF
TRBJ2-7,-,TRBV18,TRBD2,TGTGCCAGCTCACGCGGGGGGGCCTCTTCCTACGAGCAGTACTTC,CASSRGGASSYEQYF
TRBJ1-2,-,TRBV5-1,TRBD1,TGCGCCAGCAGCCCGGGACAGACTAACTATGGCTACACCTTC,CASSPGQTNYGYTF
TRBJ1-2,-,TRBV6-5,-,TGTGCCAGCAGGGTGTATGGCATAAACTATGGCTACACCTTC,CASRVYGINYGYTF
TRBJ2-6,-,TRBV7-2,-,TGTGCCAGCAAGCTAGAATGGGGGGCCAACGTCCTGACTTTC,CASKLEWGANVLTF
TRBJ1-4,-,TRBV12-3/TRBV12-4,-,TGTGCCAGTGCCCTCAACTTGGGCGAAAAACTGTTTTTT,CASALNLGEKLFF
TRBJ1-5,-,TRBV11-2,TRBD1,TGTGCCAGCAGCTTAGGGGACAGGGCCGGTCAGCCCCAGCATTTT,CASSLGDRAGQPQHF
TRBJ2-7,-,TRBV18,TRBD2,TGTGCCAGCTCATTCGGGACTAGCGGGAGCTACGAGCAGTACTTC,CASSFGTSGSYEQYF
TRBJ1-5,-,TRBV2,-,TGTGCCAGCAGTGACAATAGCAATCAGCCCCAGCATTTT,CASSDNSNQPQHF
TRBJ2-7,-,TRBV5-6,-,TGTGCCAGCAGCTTGGTGAGGGTCAGCTCCTACGAGCAGTACTTC,CASSLVRVSSYEQYF
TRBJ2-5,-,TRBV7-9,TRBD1,TGTGCCAGCAGCCGGGGGACAGGACAAGAGACCCAGTACTTC,CASSRGTGQETQYF
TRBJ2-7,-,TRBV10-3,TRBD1,TGTGCCATCAGTGAGGAGGATGGGAGACAGGGATTCTACGAGCAGTACTTC,CAISEEDGRQGFYEQYF
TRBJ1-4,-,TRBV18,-,TGTGCCAGCTCACCACTGACGGGGAAGGGTGAAAAACTGTTTTTT,CASSPLTGKGEKLFF
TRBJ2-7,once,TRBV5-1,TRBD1,TGCGCCAGCGGACAGGGGCGCCTCTACGAGCAGTACTTC,CASGQGRLYEQYF
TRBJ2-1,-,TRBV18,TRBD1,TGTGCCAGCTCACCATTCCAGGGGACAGGGGTCAATGAGCAGTTCTTC,CASSPFQGTGVNEQFF
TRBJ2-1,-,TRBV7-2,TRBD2,TGTGCCAGCAGCTCTTTGGCGGGAGTTCCCGCTGAGCAGTTCTTC,CASSSLAGVPAEQFF
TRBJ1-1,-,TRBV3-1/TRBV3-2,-,TGTGCCAGCAGCTCGACAGGTACGACCACTGAAGCTTTCTTT,CASSSTGTTTEAFF
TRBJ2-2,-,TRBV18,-,TGTGCCAGCTCCGTACAGGTTTCGAACACCGGGGAGCTGTTTTTT,CASSVQVSNTGELFF
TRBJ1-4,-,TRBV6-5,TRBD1,TGTGCCAGCACCCGGACAGGGGACAATCGGGAAAAACTGTTTTTT,CASTRTGDNREKLFF
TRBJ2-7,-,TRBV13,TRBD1,TGTGCCAGCAGTTATACGGCGGGACAGGGGGTTTACGAGCAGTACTTC,CASSYTAGQGVYEQYF
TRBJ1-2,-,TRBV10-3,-,TGTGCCATCAGTTCCATGGCCACTAACTATGGCTACACCTTC,CAISSMATNYGYTF
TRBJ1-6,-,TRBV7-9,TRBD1,TGTGCCAGCATAGGACAGGGGGAAAATTCACCCCTCCACTTT,CASIGQGENSPLHF